This T cell receptor beta chain was captured by sequencing in a study of early T cells in non-severe SARS-CoV-2 infection. Across the study: RNA in bulk from unsorted whole blood was sequenced, and chains were unpaired.

The table lists this clonotype with many counts. Individually, cDNA molecules had unique molecular identifiers attached to them. TCRdb ran MiXCR on the 5' RACE reads and lists one entry per CDR3 protein. The sample comprises around 80,000 distinct CDR3 sequences, around 15% of which are singletons, and under 1.5% rests with the top ten. The CDR3 spans 14 residues. The germline gives CDR1 MNHEY, CDR2 SVGEGT. V shed 6 bases and J 8 bases; nucleotides not matched to a gene: 12. The chain recombines TRBV6-2 or TRBV6-3 with TRBJ1-1; TRBD1 aligns across 7 bases. This TCR was recovered from an adult who was a healthcare worker with PCR-confirmed SARS-CoV-2 infection or an uninfected control (not recorded which). Sequencing was done on a sample of whole blood. Here the CDR3 DNA reads TGTGCCAGCAGCGACCTTGGAACAGGGGAGGAAGCTTTCTTT. Residues: CASSDLGTGEEAFF.